A selection of T cell receptor beta chains follows, all from one sample in a study of cytomegalovirus exposure and HLA in healthy donors. Here immunoSEQ multiplex PCR was the method, and the copy in TCRdb shows in-frame clones only, minus some. Here the sample spans hundreds of thousands of clones, 70% to 90% being singletons. The material sequenced was PBMCs. The receptors were sampled from a woman in her late teens or twenties in good health and CMV-seronegative. Both conserved end residues are trimmed from each CDR3.

TRBV11-2	ASSLSGTEFNEQF
TRBV15	ATSKNTGSSGNTIY
TRBV4-2	ASSQEAGDRRETQY
TRBV4-1	ASSQVGGNTEAF
TRBV7-8	ASSPRASVPTY
TRBV11-3	ASSSRGTNTGELF
TRBV9	ASSVAEIPHGYT
TRBV19	ASRDGGQGTDTQY
TRBV7-8	ASSEKTGGAVNTEAF
TRBV28	ASRPRDRAYEQY
TRBV10-3	AIQEASSSYEQY
TRBV5-4	ASSAGTSGYEQY
TRBV28	ASGPSRTGAFPLH
TRBV10-3	AISASGQHSNQPQH
TRBV5-1	ASSLGLGSSYNEQF
TRBV29-1	SSHRVGYGYT
TRBV6-6	ASSYVAEETQY
TRBV5-4	ASSLLAPNEQF
TRBV4-1	ASSRPGTGRNEQY
TRBV4-2	ASSQEGGAYEQY
TRBV7-9	ASSSAGQRERNEQF
TRBV5-8	ASSFPGGASAYEQY
TRBV27	ASRSIARAYEQY
TRBV28	ASSPAITGAEAF